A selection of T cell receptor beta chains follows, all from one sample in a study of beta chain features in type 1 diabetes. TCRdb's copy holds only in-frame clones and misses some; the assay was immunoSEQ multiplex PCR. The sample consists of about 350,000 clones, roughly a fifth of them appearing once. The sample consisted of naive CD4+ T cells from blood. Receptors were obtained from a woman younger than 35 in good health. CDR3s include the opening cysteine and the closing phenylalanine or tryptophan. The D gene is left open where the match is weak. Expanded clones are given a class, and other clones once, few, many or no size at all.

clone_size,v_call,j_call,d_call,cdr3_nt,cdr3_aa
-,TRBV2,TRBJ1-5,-,TGTGCCAGCAGTGAGAACCCAGGGTATCAGCCCCAGCATTTT,CASSENPGYQPQHF
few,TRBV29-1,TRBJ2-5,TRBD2,TGCAGCGTTCCGGGGGGAACCCAAGAGACCCAGTACTTC,CSVPGGTQETQYF
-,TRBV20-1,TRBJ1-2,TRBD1,TGCAGTGCTAGAGCCAGGACAGGGTACACCTTC,CSARARTGYTF
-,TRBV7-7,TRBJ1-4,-,TGTGCTAGCAGCTCAGGATTTGATGAAAAACTGTTTTTT,CASSSGFDEKLFF
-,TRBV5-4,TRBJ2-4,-,TGTGCCAGCAGCTTGGACAGCGGAGGTTACATTCAGTACTTC,CASSLDSGGYIQYF
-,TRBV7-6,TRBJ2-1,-,TGTGCCAGCAGCTTACGGAGGGGAATGAGTTTAAACAATGAGCAGTTCTTC,CASSLRRGMSLNNEQFF
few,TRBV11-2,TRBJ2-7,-,TGTGCCAGCAGCCCCACGGGATCGTACGAGCAGTACTTC,CASSPTGSYEQYF
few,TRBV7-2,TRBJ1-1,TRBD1,TGTGCCAGCAGCTTCAACAGGGGGAACACTGAAGCTTTCTTT,CASSFNRGNTEAFF
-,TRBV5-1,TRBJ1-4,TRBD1,TGCGCCAGCAGCTTGGCCACGACAGGGGACGAAAAACTGTTTTTT,CASSLATTGDEKLFF
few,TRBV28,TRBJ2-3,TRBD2,TGTGCCAGCAGGGCGGGGGGGCAGGCAGATACGCAGTATTTT,CASRAGGQADTQYF
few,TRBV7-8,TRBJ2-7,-,TGTGCCAGCAGCTTAGTGGCCGAGCAGTACTTC,CASSLVAEQYF
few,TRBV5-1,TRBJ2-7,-,TGCGCCAGCAGCTTGGGGAGCCGCCTCGGCGAGCAGTACTTC,CASSLGSRLGEQYF
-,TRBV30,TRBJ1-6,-,TGTGCCTGGAGTTCGGAGGATGGGAGGTCCCTCCACTTT,CAWSSEDGRSLHF
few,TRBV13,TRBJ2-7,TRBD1,TGTGCCAGCAGCTCCGGGACAGGATTCTACGAGCAGTACTTC,CASSSGTGFYEQYF
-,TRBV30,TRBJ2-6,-,TGTGCCTGGAGTGTGGCCAGAACCTCCACCGGGGCCAACGTCCTGACTTTC,CAWSVARTSTGANVLTF
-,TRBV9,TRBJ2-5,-,TGTGCCAGCAGCGCCTACTGGACAAGTCAAGAGACCCAGTACTTC,CASSAYWTSQETQYF
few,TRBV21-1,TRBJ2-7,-,TGTGCCAGCAGCAACCCGGCTAGCGGGAGTCAGGGCGAGCAGTACTTC,CASSNPASGSQGEQYF
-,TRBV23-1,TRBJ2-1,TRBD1,TGCGCCAGCGCCGGGACAGATTACAATGAGCAGTTCTTC,CASAGTDYNEQFF
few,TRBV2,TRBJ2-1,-,TGTGCTCAGGGCTCCTACAATGAGCAGTTCTTC,CAQGSYNEQFF
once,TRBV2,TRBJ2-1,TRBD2,TGTGCCAGCAGGGGAGGGGAGGATGAGCAGTTCTTC,CASRGGEDEQFF
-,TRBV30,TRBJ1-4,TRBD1,TGTGCCTGGGCCGGGACAGGAGGCGAAAAACTGTTTTTT,CAWAGTGGEKLFF